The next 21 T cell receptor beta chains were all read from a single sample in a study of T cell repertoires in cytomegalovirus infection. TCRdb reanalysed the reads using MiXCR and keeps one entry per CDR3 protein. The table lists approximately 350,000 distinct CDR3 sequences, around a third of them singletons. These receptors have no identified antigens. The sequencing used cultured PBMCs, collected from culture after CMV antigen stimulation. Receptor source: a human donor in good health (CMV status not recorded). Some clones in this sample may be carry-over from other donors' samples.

The CDR3 nucleotides are TGTGCCAGCGGGGTACTAGCGGGGACGAATGAGCAGTTCTTC. Translation gives CASGVLAGTNEQFF. The V gene is TRBV6-2 or TRBV6-3, the J gene TRBJ2-1, with 10 nucleotides matching TRBD2. Looked up from germline, CDR1 is MNHEY and CDR2 is SVGEGT. The V and J ends lost 8 bases and 7 bases, in that order; junction bases with no gene match: 8. The CDR3 runs 14 residues.

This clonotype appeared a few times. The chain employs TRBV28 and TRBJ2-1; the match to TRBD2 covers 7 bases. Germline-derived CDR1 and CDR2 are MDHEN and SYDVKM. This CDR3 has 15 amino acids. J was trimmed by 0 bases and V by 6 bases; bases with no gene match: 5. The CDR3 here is CASRTGGFSYNEQFF. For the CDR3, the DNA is TGTGCCAGCAGGACGGGAGGCTTCTCCTACAATGAGCAGTTCTTC.

The CDR3 bases are TGTGCCAGCAGTTACCCTACTGAAGCTTTCTTT. It is translated as CASSYPTEAFF. The gene calls are TRBV6-2 or TRBV6-3 and TRBJ1-1; D is undetermined. The CDR3 has 11 amino acids. Germline V gene lookup returns CDR1 MNHEY and CDR2 SVGEGT. Between the trimmed V and J ends, which lost 2 bases and 5 bases, there was a span of 3 bases.

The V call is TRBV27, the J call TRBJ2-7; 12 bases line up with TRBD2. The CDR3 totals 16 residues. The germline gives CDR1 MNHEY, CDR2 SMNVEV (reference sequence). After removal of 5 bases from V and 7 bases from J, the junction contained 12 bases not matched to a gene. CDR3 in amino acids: CASSPIASGRAREQYF. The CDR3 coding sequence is TGTGCCAGCAGTCCGATTGCTAGCGGGAGGGCGAGGGAGCAGTACTTC.

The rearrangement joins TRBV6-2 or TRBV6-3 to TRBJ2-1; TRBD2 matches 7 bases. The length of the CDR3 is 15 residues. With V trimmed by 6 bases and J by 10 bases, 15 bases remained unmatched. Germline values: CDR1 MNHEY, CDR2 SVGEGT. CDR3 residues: CASSPRSKRLAEQFF. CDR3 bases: TGTGCCAGCAGCCCACGTTCCAAAAGACTAGCAGAGCAGTTCTTC.

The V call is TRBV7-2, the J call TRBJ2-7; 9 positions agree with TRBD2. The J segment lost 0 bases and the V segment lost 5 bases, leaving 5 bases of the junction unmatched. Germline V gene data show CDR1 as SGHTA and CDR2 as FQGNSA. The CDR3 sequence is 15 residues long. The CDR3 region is CASSPSGRSSYEQYF. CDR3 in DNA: TGTGCCAGCAGCCCCAGCGGGAGGAGCTCCTACGAGCAGTACTTC.

In DNA form, the CDR3 reads TGTGCCAGTAGTACCCCCGGATTCAATCAGCCCCAGCATTTT. Protein sequence: CASSTPGFNQPQHF. This chain links TRBV19 with TRBJ1-5; D is uncertain. This CDR3 is built from 14 residues. The germline V gene has CDR1 LNHDA and CDR2 SQIVND (reference sequence). The V end was cut by 4 bases, the J end by 3 bases, with 10 bases between.

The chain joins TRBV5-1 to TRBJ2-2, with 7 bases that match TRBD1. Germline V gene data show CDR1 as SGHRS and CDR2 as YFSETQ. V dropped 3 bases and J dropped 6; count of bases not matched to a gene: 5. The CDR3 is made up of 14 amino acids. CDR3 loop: CASSSYRGSGELFF. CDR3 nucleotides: TGCGCCAGCAGCTCCTACAGGGGTTCCGGGGAGCTGTTTTTT.

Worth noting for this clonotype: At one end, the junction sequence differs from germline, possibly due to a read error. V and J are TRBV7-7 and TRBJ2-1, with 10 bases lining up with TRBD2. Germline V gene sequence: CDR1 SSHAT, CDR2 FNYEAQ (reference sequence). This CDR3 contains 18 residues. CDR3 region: CASSLVGPSGSSENEQFF. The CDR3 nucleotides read TGTGCTAGCAGCTTAGTGGGTCCTAGCGGGAGCTCCGAGAATGAGCAGTTCTTC.

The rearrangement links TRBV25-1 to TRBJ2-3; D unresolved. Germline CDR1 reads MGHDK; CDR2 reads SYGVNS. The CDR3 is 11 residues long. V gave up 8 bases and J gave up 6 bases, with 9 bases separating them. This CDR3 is CASGVTDTQYF. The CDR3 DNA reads TGTGCCAGCGGGGTAACCGATACGCAGTATTTT.

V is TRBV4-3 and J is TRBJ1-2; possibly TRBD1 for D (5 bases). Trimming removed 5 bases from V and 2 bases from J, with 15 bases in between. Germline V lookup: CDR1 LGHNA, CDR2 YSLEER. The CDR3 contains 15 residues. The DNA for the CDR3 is TGCGCCAGCAGCGGGGGTACCGGGGCGAACTATGGCTACACCTTC. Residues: CASSGGTGANYGYTF.

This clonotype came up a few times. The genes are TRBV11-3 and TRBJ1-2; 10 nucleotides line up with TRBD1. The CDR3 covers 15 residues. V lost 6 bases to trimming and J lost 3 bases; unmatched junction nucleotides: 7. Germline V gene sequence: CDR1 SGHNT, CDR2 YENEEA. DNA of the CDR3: TGTGCCAGCAGATATTCCGGGACAGGGGACTATGGCTACACCTTC. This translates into CASRYSGTGDYGYTF.

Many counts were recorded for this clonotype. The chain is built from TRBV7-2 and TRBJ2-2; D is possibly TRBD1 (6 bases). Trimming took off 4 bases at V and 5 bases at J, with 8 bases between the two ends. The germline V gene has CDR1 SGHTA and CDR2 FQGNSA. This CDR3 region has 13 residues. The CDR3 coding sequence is TGTGCCAGCAGCTCTCAGGGGACCGGGGAGCTGTTTTTT. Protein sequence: CASSSQGTGELFF.

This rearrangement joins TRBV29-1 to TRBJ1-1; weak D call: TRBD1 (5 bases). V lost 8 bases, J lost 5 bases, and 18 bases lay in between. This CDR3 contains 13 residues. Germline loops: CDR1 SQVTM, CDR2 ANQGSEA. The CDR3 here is CSTSRVGRTEAFF. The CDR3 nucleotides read TGCAGCACATCCAGGGTTGGGAGGACTGAAGCTTTCTTT. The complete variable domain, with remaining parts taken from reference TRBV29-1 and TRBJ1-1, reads SAVISQKPSRDICQRGTSLTIQCQVDSQVTMMFWYRQQPGQSLTLIATANQGSEATYESGFVIDKFPISRPNLTFSTLTVSNMSPEDSSIYLCSTSRVGRTEAFFGQGTRLTVV.

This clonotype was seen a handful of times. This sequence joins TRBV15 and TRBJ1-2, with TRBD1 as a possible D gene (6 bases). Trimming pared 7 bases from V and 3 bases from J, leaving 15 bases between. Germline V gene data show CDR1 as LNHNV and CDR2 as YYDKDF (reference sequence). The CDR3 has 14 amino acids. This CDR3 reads CATTIGGAHYGYTF. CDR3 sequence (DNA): TGTGCCACCACCATAGGGGGAGCGCACTATGGCTACACCTTC.

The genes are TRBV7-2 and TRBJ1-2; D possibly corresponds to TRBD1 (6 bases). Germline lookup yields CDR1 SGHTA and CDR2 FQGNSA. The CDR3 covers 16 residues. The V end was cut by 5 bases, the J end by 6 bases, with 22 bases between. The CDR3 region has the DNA TGTGCCAGCAGCACTCATAAATTGGGTAGGGGGGATGGCTACACCTTC. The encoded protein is CASSTHKLGRGDGYTF. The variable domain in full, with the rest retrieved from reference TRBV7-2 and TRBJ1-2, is GAGVSQSPSNKVTEKGKDVELRCDPISGHTALYWYRQSLGQGLEFLIYFQGNSAPDKSGLPSDRFSAERTGGSVSTLTIQRTQQEDSAVYLCASSTHKLGRGDGYTFGSGTRLTVV.

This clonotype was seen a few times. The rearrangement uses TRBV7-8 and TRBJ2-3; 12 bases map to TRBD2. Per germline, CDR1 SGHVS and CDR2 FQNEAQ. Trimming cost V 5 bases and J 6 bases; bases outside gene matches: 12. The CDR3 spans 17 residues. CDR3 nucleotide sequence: TGTGCCAGCAGCGTATACCCACTAGCGGGAGGAAGGGATACGCAGTATTTT. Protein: CASSVYPLAGGRDTQYF.

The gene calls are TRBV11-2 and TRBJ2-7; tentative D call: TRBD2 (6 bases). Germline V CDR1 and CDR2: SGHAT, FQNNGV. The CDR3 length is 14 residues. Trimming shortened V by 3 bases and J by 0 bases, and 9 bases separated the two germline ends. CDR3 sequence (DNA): TGTGCCAGCAGCTTGGACGGGAGCTCCTACGAGCAGTACTTC. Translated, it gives CASSLDGSSYEQYF.

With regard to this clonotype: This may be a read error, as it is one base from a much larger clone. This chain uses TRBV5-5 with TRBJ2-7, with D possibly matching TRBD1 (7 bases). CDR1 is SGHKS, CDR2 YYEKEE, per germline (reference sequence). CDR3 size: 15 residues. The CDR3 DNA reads TGTGCCAACAGCAGGGGGACTGAGGCTGGGAACGAGCAGTACTTC. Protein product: CANSRGTEAGNEQYF. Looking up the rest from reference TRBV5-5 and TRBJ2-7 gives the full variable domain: DAGVTQSPTHLIKTRGQQVTLRCSPISGHKSVSWYQQVLGQGPQFIFQYYEKEERGRGNFPDRFSARQFPNYSSELNVNALLLGDSALYLCANSRGTEAGNEQYFGPGTRLTVT.

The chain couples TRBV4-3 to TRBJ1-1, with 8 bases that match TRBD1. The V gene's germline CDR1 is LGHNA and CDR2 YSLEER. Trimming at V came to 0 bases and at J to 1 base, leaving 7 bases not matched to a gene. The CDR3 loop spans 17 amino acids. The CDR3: CASSQEGPGGKNTEAFF. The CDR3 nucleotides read TGCGCCAGCAGCCAAGAGGGTCCAGGGGGCAAGAACACTGAAGCTTTCTTT.

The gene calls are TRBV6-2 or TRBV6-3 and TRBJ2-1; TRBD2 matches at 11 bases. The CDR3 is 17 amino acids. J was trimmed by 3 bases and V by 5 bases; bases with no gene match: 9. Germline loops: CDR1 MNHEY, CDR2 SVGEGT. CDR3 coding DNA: TGTGCCAGCAGTGCCGGGACTAGCGGCAGGGACTACAATGAGCAGTTCTTC. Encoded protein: CASSAGTSGRDYNEQFF.